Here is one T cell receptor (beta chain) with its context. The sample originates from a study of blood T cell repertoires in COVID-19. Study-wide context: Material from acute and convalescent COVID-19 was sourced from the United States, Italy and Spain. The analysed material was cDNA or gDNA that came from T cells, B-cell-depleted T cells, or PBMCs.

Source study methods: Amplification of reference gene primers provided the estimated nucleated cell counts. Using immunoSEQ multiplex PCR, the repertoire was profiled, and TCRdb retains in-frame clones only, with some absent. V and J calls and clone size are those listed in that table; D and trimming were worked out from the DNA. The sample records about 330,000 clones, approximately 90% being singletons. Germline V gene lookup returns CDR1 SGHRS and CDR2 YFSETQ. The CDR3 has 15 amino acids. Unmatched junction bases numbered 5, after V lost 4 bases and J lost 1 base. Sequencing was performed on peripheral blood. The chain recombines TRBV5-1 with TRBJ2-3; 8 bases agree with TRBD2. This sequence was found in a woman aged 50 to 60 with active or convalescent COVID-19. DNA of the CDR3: TGCGCCAGCAGCCCGGGGGGACTAGGCACAGATACGCAGTATTTT. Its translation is CASSPGGLGTDTQYF.